This T cell receptor beta chain was documented in a study of T cell responses to AZD1222 COVID-19 vaccine. Clones were sequenced by immunoSEQ multiplex PCR, and TCRdb holds only the in-frame ones, with some missing. The sample contains more than 250,000 clones, about 92% of which appear only once. For this clone: The antigen is unknown.

Study findings and constraints: Reports indicate that nearly half of spike-specific TCRs are directed at unmutated variant regions. The sample set comprised mostly white British donors with more females, and clonal diversity was possibly underestimated. Repertoire collection took place solely once the T cell response had peaked. Seropositive AZD1222 recipients at baseline numbered only 6 or 7.

Looked up from germline, CDR1 is SGHNT and CDR2 is YYREEE (reference sequence). The CDR3 runs to 16 residues. J gave up 0 bases and V 4 bases, and 9 bases lay outside the gene matches. Sequenced material: peripheral blood, taken on day 0 of AZD1222 vaccination. This receptor was obtained from an adult in good health. The rearrangement links TRBV5-4 to TRBJ1-1; 7 nucleotides match TRBD1. This chain's CDR3 is CASSPRAGQMNTEAFF. CDR3 DNA sequence: TGTGCCAGCAGCCCAAGGGCGGGACAGATGAACACTGAAGCTTTCTTT.